The sequence of this TCR beta chain was determined in a study of regulatory T cells in long-lasting Graves disease. Many counts were recorded for this clonotype. Its antigen is currently unknown. Whole-study findings and limits: Less diverse TCR repertoires were seen in persistent Graves' patients than in newly diagnosed ones.

Building of the TCR beta libraries involved iRepertoire HTBI primers and Arm-PCR of CDR3 regions. TCRdb processed the multiplex PCR reads anew with MiXCR; each CDR3 protein has one entry. This table has fewer than 400,000 distinct CDR3 sequences, roughly 20% appearing once. The CDR3 loop spans 18 amino acids. Trimming stripped 5 bases from V and 0 bases from J, with 20 bases between. Germline assignment: CDR1 SGHVS and CDR2 FQNEAQ. Regarding time point: persistent/refractory GD, antithyroid drugs over 5 years with positive TRAb. Following extraction of RNA from PBMCs, that RNA was used to make the TCR library.

Here the sequenced sample was peripheral blood mononuclear cells (PBMCs), taken when the disease was refractory, from a patient treated with antithyroid drugs. The chain carries TRBV7-8 and TRBJ2-1; D could derive from TRBD1 or TRBD2 (7 bases each). The clonotype originates from a female donor with Graves disease. Written as DNA, the CDR3 is TGTGCCAGCAGCACCCAGGGGGGGGCTATCGGCTCCTACAATGAGCAGTTCTTC. This codes for CASSTQGGAIGSYNEQFF.